This TCR beta chain was found in a study of blood T cell repertoires in COVID-19. For the study at large: PBMCs, B-cell-depleted T cells, or T cells were the source of the cDNA or gDNA that made up the material.

Under the authors' procedure: Amplification of reference gene primers provided the estimated nucleated cell counts. Measured with immunoSEQ multiplex PCR; TCRdb has only the in-frame clones, and not every one. V and J calls plus clone size are reproduced from that table; the DNA served to infer D and trimming. Of over 200,000 clones listed, 88% are singletons. The germline gives CDR1 SEHNR, CDR2 FQNEAQ (reference sequence). V was shortened by 3 bases and J by 8 bases, with 10 bases between the two germline ends. CDR3 size: 12 residues. For this clone: Other nucleotide sequences in the sample specify the same CDR3.

The sequenced sample was peripheral blood. The sequence derives from a woman in her thirties or forties who had recovered from COVID-19. The rearrangement joins TRBV7-9 to TRBJ1-2; tentative D call: TRBD1 (6 bases). The DNA for the CDR3 is TGTGCCAGCAGCTTCAACAGGGACGGCTACACCTTC. Its translation is CASSFNRDGYTF.